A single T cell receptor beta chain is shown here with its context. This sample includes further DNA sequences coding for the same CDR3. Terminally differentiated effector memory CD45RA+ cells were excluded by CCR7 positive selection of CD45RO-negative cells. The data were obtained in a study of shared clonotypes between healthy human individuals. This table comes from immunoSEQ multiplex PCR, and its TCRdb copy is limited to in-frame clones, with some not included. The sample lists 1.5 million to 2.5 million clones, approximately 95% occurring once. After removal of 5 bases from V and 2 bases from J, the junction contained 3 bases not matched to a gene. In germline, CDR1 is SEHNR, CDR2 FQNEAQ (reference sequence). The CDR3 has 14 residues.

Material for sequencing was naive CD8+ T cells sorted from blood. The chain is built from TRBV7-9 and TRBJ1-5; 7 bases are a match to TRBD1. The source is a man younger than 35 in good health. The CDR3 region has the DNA TGTGCCAGCAGCCCAACAGGGGGCAATCAGCCCCAGCATTTT. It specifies CASSPTGGNQPQHF.